This T cell receptor (beta chain) derives from a study of blood T cell repertoires in COVID-19. Across the whole study: The study drew acute and convalescent COVID-19 samples from the United States, Italy and Spain.

All enrollees were roughly 18 to 90 years old and from under 25 US areas. The CDR3 runs 15 residues. V was clipped by 4 bases and J by 5 bases; unmatched bases: 9. From germline, CDR1 is SGDLS and CDR2 YYNGEE. TCRdb's table, derived via immunoSEQ multiplex PCR, lists solely in-frame clones and lacks some. The sample comprises about 130,000 clones, 70% to 85% of which are singletons, and around 8.4% rests with the top ten. This TCR was sampled from a man aged 50-60 years who had recovered from COVID-19. V and J are TRBV9 and TRBJ1-2, with 9 bases fitting TRBD1. The material sequenced was PBMCs or T cells enriched from blood (not recorded which). CDR3 DNA: TGTGCCAGCAGCCCCCGACAGGGGGTTGGGTATGGCTACACCTTC. This sequence encodes CASSPRQGVGYGYTF.